These T cell receptor beta chains were read from a single sample in a study of identical twins. One entry per CDR3 protein results from TCRdb running MiXCR on the 5' RACE reads. The sample has 700,000 or so distinct CDR3 sequences, roughly 20% seen once; the top ten hold about 4.5%. This sample was also put to use in a study of T cells expressing NK-cell markers.

The sequencing input was PBMCs. The receptors originated from a woman aged 18-29 years in good health. The CDR3 runs from the conserved cysteine through the conserved F or W. The order of the fields is J gene, clone size, D gene, V gene, CDR3 protein, CDR3 DNA. A D gene is named only where the DNA matches it firmly. Size values are once, few and many counts, or a class for expanded clones, and some rows have none.

>TRBJ1-1|few|TRBD1|TRBV7-2
CASSFRDRWTEAFF
TGTGCCAGCAGCTTCCGGGACAGGTGGACCGAAGCTTTCTTT
>TRBJ2-2|many|NA|TRBV4-2
CASSQEWSGGNTGELFF
TGTGCCAGCAGCCAAGAGTGGTCGGGTGGAAACACCGGGGAGCTGTTTTTT
>TRBJ2-1|few|NA|TRBV2
CARNLPDLYNEQFF
TGTGCCAGGAACCTACCGGACCTCTACAATGAGCAGTTCTTC
>TRBJ2-1|NA|TRBD1|TRBV29-1
CSVGGTGYNEQFF
TGCAGCGTTGGGGGGACAGGCTACAATGAGCAGTTCTTC
>TRBJ2-5|few|NA|TRBV6-2/TRBV6-3
CASSYYYIQETQYF
TGTGCCAGCAGTTACTACTACATTCAAGAGACCCAGTACTTC
>TRBJ2-5|NA|TRBD2|TRBV7-9
CASSLTSGIKETQYF
TGTGCCAGCAGCTTAACAAGCGGGATAAAGGAGACCCAGTACTTC
>TRBJ2-1|few|TRBD2|TRBV7-8
CASSFVTSGGYNEQFF
TGTGCCAGCAGCTTCGTGACTAGCGGGGGCTACAATGAGCAGTTCTTC
>TRBJ2-2|NA|TRBD2|TRBV6-1
CASSVMLAGDTGELFF
TGTGCCAGCAGTGTGATGCTAGCGGGAGACACCGGGGAGCTGTTTTTT
>TRBJ1-1|NA|NA|TRBV20-1
CSAYRVEGTEAFF
TGCAGTGCTTACAGGGTTGAGGGGACTGAAGCTTTCTTT
>TRBJ2-7|few|NA|TRBV20-1
CSARALPQTYEQYF
TGCAGTGCTAGAGCTCTTCCTCAGACCTACGAGCAGTACTTC
>TRBJ2-2|few|NA|TRBV7-9
CASSLRAFSGELFF
TGTGCCAGCAGCTTACGGGCATTCTCCGGGGAGCTGTTTTTT
>TRBJ2-2|few|NA|TRBV10-1
CASSEEQQGAGELFF
TGCGCCAGCAGTGAAGAGCAACAGGGCGCCGGGGAGCTGTTTTTT
>TRBJ1-2|few|NA|TRBV20-1
CSASSVGYTF
TGCAGTGCTAGTTCGGTCGGCTACACCTTC
>TRBJ1-5|NA|NA|TRBV25-1
CASSAGAGGQPQHF
TGTGCCAGCAGTGCGGGGGCCGGGGGACAGCCCCAGCATTTT
>TRBJ2-7|many|TRBD1|TRBV5-1
CASSLDRAGTGLDEQYF
TGCGCCAGCAGCTTGGATCGAGCCGGGACAGGGTTAGACGAGCAGTACTTC
>TRBJ2-5|NA|NA|TRBV7-9
CASSLAGALETQYF
TGTGCCAGCAGCTTAGCCGGGGCTCTAGAGACCCAGTACTTC
>TRBJ1-3|NA|NA|TRBV20-1
CSATGHSGNTIYF
TGCAGCGCCACAGGCCACTCTGGAAACACCATATATTTT
>TRBJ2-3|few|NA|TRBV7-2
CASSLATLGGQYF
TGTGCCAGCAGCTTAGCCACATTGGGTGGGCAGTATTTT
>TRBJ2-1|NA|NA|TRBV20-1
CSANPGYNEQFF
TGCAGTGCTAATCCGGGTTACAATGAGCAGTTCTTC
>TRBJ2-1|few|NA|TRBV20-1
CSAYQGVSTGRLFF
TGCAGTGCTTATCAGGGAGTAAGTACAGGCAGGTTGTTCTTC
>TRBJ2-7|NA|TRBD2|TRBV11-2
CASSWKTSGSYEQYF
TGTGCCAGCAGCTGGAAGACTAGCGGTTCCTACGAGCAGTACTTC
>TRBJ1-5|few|NA|TRBV7-2
CASSLPGRYSNQPQHF
TGTGCCAGCAGCTTACCCGGGCGGTATAGCAATCAGCCCCAGCATTTT
>TRBJ2-1|NA|TRBD1|TRBV12-3/TRBV12-4
CASSWDRRVNEQFF
TGTGCCAGCAGTTGGGACAGAAGGGTCAATGAGCAGTTCTTC
>TRBJ2-2|few|NA|TRBV7-9
CASSLVGPGGELFF
TGTGCCAGCAGCTTAGTAGGGCCCGGCGGGGAGCTGTTTTTT
>TRBJ2-3|NA|NA|TRBV20-1
CSANGGAGASTDTQYF
TGCAGTGCTAATGGGGGGGCAGGGGCTAGCACAGATACGCAGTATTTT
>TRBJ2-1|few|NA|TRBV5-1
CASSFGPFDNEQFF
TGCGCCAGCAGCTTCGGACCGTTCGACAATGAGCAGTTCTTC
>TRBJ2-5|few|TRBD2|TRBV20-1
CSARDELAGGQETQYF
TGCAGTGCTAGAGACGAACTAGCGGGGGGCCAAGAGACCCAGTACTTC
>TRBJ2-7|few|TRBD2|TRBV7-6
CASSPGALAAEQYF
TGTGCCAGCAGCCCAGGAGCCCTAGCGGCTGAGCAGTACTTC
>TRBJ2-3|NA|NA|TRBV7-2
CASSLGRGVDTQYF
TGTGCCAGCAGCTTGGGCAGGGGCGTGGATACGCAGTATTTT
>TRBJ2-3|many|TRBD2|TRBV12-3/TRBV12-4
CASSRAGGALDTQYF
TGTGCCAGCAGTCGAGCGGGGGGGGCTTTGGATACGCAGTATTTT
>TRBJ2-7|few|NA|TRBV5-6
CASSPRGRAYEQYF
TGTGCCAGCAGCCCTCGGGGCAGAGCCTACGAGCAGTACTTC
>TRBJ2-5|many|TRBD1|TRBV29-1
CSVGQGRETQYF
TGCAGTGTGGGACAGGGGAGAGAGACCCAGTACTTC
>TRBJ1-5|NA|NA|TRBV4-2
CASSQELVGNQPQHF
TGTGCCAGCAGCCAAGAGCTGGTGGGCAATCAGCCCCAGCATTTT
>TRBJ2-7|NA|NA|TRBV25-1
CASSEARDRIHYEQYF
TGTGCCAGCAGTGAAGCAAGGGACCGAATACACTACGAGCAGTACTTC
>TRBJ2-5|few|NA|TRBV6-1
CASTNQGLETQYF
TGTGCCAGCACCAACCAAGGATTGGAGACCCAGTACTTC
>TRBJ2-3|NA|TRBD2|TRBV20-1
CSALTSVGTDTQYF
TGCAGTGCCCTGACTAGCGTCGGCACAGATACGCAGTATTTT
>TRBJ1-1|NA|TRBD1|TRBV20-1
CSGRGPVNTEAFF
TGCAGTGGGAGGGGGCCTGTGAACACTGAAGCTTTCTTT
>TRBJ2-7|NA|TRBD1|TRBV30
CAWSIGSGGLEQYF
TGTGCCTGGAGTATAGGGTCAGGGGGCTTGGAGCAGTACTTC
>TRBJ2-7|once|TRBD1|TRBV7-9
CASSKGQGAQGEQYF
TGTGCCAGCAGCAAAGGACAGGGGGCTCAAGGGGAGCAGTACTTC
>TRBJ2-3|NA|TRBD1|TRBV24-1
CATSTDRVPDTQYF
TGTGCCACCAGTACGGACAGGGTCCCAGATACGCAGTATTTT
>TRBJ1-5|few|NA|TRBV7-8
CASRSGLYSNQPQHF
TGTGCCAGCCGGTCAGGGCTTTATAGCAATCAGCCCCAGCATTTT
>TRBJ2-1|NA|NA|TRBV6-2/TRBV6-3
CASSAHRDTTYNEQFF
TGTGCCAGCAGTGCCCACCGGGACACCACTTACAATGAGCAGTTCTTC
>TRBJ1-2|many|TRBD1|TRBV5-6
CASSLQGVYGYTF
TGTGCCAGCAGCTTACAGGGGGTCTATGGCTACACCTTC
>TRBJ2-3|NA|TRBD2|TRBV9
CASSVDREGTDTQYF
TGTGCCAGCAGCGTAGATCGGGAGGGGACAGATACGCAGTATTTT
>TRBJ2-7|NA|TRBD1|TRBV29-1
CSVGDRGGSYEQYF
TGCAGCGTTGGAGACAGGGGAGGCTCCTACGAGCAGTACTTC
>TRBJ2-3|NA|NA|TRBV15
CATSRGAQADTQYF
TGTGCCACCAGCCGCGGGGCTCAGGCAGATACGCAGTATTTT
>TRBJ2-1|many|NA|TRBV7-2
CASSSWNEQFF
TGTGCCAGCAGCTCCTGGAATGAGCAGTTCTTC
>TRBJ1-2|many|NA|TRBV28
CASSLLREGGWANYGYTF
TGTGCCAGCAGTTTATTGAGGGAGGGCGGCTGGGCAAACTATGGCTACACCTTC
>TRBJ2-7|few|NA|TRBV7-2
CASSLLIAYEQYF
TGTGCCAGCAGTCTACTTATAGCCTACGAGCAGTACTTC
>TRBJ2-1|few|NA|TRBV12-3/TRBV12-4
CASNPGLYNEQFF
TGTGCCAGCAATCCGGGACTCTACAATGAGCAGTTCTTC